The 17 T cell receptor beta chains presented below share a single source sample, sequenced in a study of blood T cell repertoires in COVID-19. The table came from immunoSEQ multiplex PCR; TCRdb's copy has only in-frame clones and leaves some out. The data contain about 200,000 clones, 70% to 85% of them singletons. The sequenced sample consisted of peripheral blood. Receptors were obtained from a human donor with acute or convalescent COVID-19. The donor label of this sample is uncertain.

With regard to this clone: Germline is not matched at one junction end, which may reflect a read error. The V call is TRBV3-1 (or the pseudogene TRBV3-2), the J call TRBJ2-7; a possible D gene is TRBD2 (6 bases). This CDR3 is 14 amino acids long. Germline assignment: CDR1 LGHDT and CDR2 YNNKEL (reference sequence). CDR3 sequence: CASSHLTSVYGQYF. CDR3 bases: TGTGCCAGCAGCCACCTGACTAGTGTGTACGGGCAGTACTTC.

The gene calls are TRBV20-1 and TRBJ2-7, with D possibly matching TRBD2 (5 bases). Germline lookup yields CDR1 DFQATT and CDR2 SNEGSKA (reference sequence). V shed 6 bases and J shed 6 bases, with 12 bases lying between them. The CDR3 runs to 11 residues. The DNA for the CDR3 is TGCAGTGCCTTGGACTCGTTCGAGCAGTACTTC. Translating it yields CSALDSFEQYF.

This clone was observed once. This chain connects TRBV5-6 to TRBJ1-3; no reliable D call. The V gene's germline CDR1 is SGHDT and CDR2 YYEEEE. The CDR3 runs to 16 residues. V was clipped by 0 bases and J by 1 base, with 11 bases between them. CDR3 in DNA: TGTGCCAGCAGCTTGGAGCGGTCAGCGTCTGGAAACACCATATATTTT. It is translated as CASSLERSASGNTIYF.

This clone was seen more than once but under ten times. The chain carries TRBV28 and TRBJ1-4, with a tentative D call TRBD1 (6 bases). The CDR3 contains 13 residues. Germline CDR1 MDHEN, CDR2 SYDVKM. The ends were cut back, 6 bases at V and 8 bases at J, with 13 bases in the middle. In nucleotides, the CDR3 is TGTGCCAGCAGAAGGGGGTTAGCCGAAAAACTGTTTTTT. Its translation is CASRRGLAEKLFF.

This sequence joins TRBV7-6 and TRBJ2-7; TRBD1 matches 7 bases. The CDR3 is 16 residues long. V lost 1 base and J lost 2; bases outside the gene matches: 8. The germline V gene encodes CDR1 SGHVS and CDR2 FNYEAQ. The CDR3 loop reads CASSLGPGTATYEQYF. Written as DNA, the CDR3 is TGTGCCAGCAGCTTAGGACCTGGGACAGCTACCTACGAGCAGTACTTC. The full variable domain, with the rest looked up from reference TRBV7-6 and TRBJ2-7, is GAGVSQSPRYKVTKRGQDVALRCDPISGHVSLYWYRQALGQGPEFLTYFNYEAQQDKSGLPNDRFSAERPEGSISTLTIQRTEQRDSAMYRCASSLGPGTATYEQYFGPGTRLTVT.

The chain has TRBV11-2 and TRBJ2-1, with TRBD2 matching over 7 bases. Per the germline V gene, CDR1 is SGHAT and CDR2 is FQNNGV. The V segment lost 1 base and the J segment 0 bases; nucleotides outside the gene matches: 0. The CDR3 totals 15 residues. The CDR3: CASSLGGSSYNEQFF. The CDR3, as DNA: TGTGCCAGCAGCTTAGGCGGGAGCTCCTACAATGAGCAGTTCTTC.

The sample holds a few counts of this clone. The chain combines TRBV2 with TRBJ1-6, with D uncertain. CDR3 size: 16 residues. Germline values: CDR1 SNHLY, CDR2 FYNNEI. With 6 bases removed from V and 0 bases from J, the gap between germline ends came to 12 bases. CDR3 nucleotide sequence: TGTGCCAGCAGCGCCCTCGGTAGCTCCTATAATTCACCCCTCCACTTT. Translated, it gives CASSALGSSYNSPLHF.

The V call is TRBV7-9, the J call TRBJ2-1; 7 bases align to TRBD2. The CDR3 consists of 17 residues. The ends lost 2 bases at V and 9 bases at J; junction bases unmatched: 16. Germline V gene data show CDR1 as SEHNR and CDR2 as FQNEAQ (reference sequence). In nucleotides, the CDR3 is TGTGCCAGCAGCTTAACCAGCGGGACCTCATCATCCGCTGAGCAGTTCTTC. Its protein is CASSLTSGTSSSAEQFF.

This clone occurred a few times. The rearrangement joins TRBV12-5 to TRBJ2-1; 9 bases match TRBD1. V was clipped by 1 base and J by 10 bases; unmatched bases: 5. Germline lookup yields CDR1 LGHNT and CDR2 FRNRAP. The length of the CDR3 is 14 residues. The CDR3 protein is CASGLGDRVGEQFF. The CDR3 coding sequence is TGTGCTAGTGGTTTGGGGGACAGGGTCGGGGAGCAGTTCTTC.

J is TRBJ1-1 and V is TRBV7-8; 10 nucleotides align to TRBD1. Germline loops: CDR1 SGHVS, CDR2 FQNEAQ. CDR3 length equals 16 residues. The ends lost 5 bases at V and 0 bases at J; junction bases unmatched: 6. The CDR3 DNA reads as TGTGCCAGCAGCCCCCGGGACAGGGGAGTGAACACTGAAGCTTTCTTT. As protein: CASSPRDRGVNTEAFF.

This chain joins TRBV19 and TRBJ1-3; D unclear. CDR1 LNHDA and CDR2 SQIVND come from the germline V gene (reference sequence). This CDR3 contains 13 residues. Trimming shortened V by 2 bases and J by 4 bases, and 6 bases separated the two germline ends. The CDR3 sequence is CASSINPGNTIYF. The CDR3 nucleotides are TGTGCCAGTAGTATAAATCCAGGAAACACCATATATTTT.

The chain links TRBV11-1 to TRBJ2-1; TRBD1 aligns across 7 bases. The CDR3 consists of 14 residues. J lost 8 bases, V lost 2 bases, and 6 bases had no gene match. CDR1 and CDR2 (germline): SGHAT, FQDESV (reference sequence). CDR3 bases: TGTGCCAGCAGCTTAAGATGGCAGGGGGATGAGCAGTTCTTC. Encoded protein: CASSLRWQGDEQFF.

The chain has TRBV5-1 and TRBJ2-5; 8 bases align to TRBD1. The CDR3 has 15 residues. The V segment lost 4 bases and the J segment 1 base; nucleotides outside the gene matches: 6. In germline, CDR1 is SGHRS, CDR2 YFSETQ. This CDR3 reads CASSTGRGPQETQYF. The CDR3 DNA reads as TGCGCCAGCAGCACGGGCAGGGGGCCCCAAGAGACCCAGTACTTC.

This chain links TRBV7-7 with TRBJ2-7; tentatively, D is TRBD2 (6 bases). The CDR3 extends over 16 amino acids. Trimming stripped 0 bases from V and 6 bases from J, with 18 bases between. CDR1 is SSHAT and CDR2 is FNYEAQ in the germline V gene (reference sequence). The CDR3 DNA reads TGTGCCAGCAGCTTAGCGGCGCCGGGGTCCGGGGGCGAGCAGTACTTC. It yields the protein CASSLAAPGSGGEQYF.

The chain employs TRBV5-8 and TRBJ1-5, with D unresolved. The CDR3 length is 15 residues. Germline loops: CDR1 SGHTS, CDR2 YDEGEE. V was trimmed by 0 bases and J by 0 bases, leaving 7 bases between them. The DNA for the CDR3 is TGTGCCAGCAGCTTGGCCAGTTATAGCAATCAGCCCCAGCATTTT. Its protein product is CASSLASYSNQPQHF.

The V call is TRBV30, the J call TRBJ2-2; D call uncertain. V lost 0 bases to trimming and J lost 6 bases, with 8 bases between them. CDR1 is GTSNPN, CDR2 SVGIG, per germline (reference sequence). The CDR3 is made up of 13 amino acids. The chain's CDR3 is CAWSVRGPGELFF. The CDR3 DNA follows: TGTGCCTGGAGTGTAAGAGGTCCCGGGGAGCTGTTTTTT.

V usage is TRBV29-1 and J usage is TRBJ1-2; 7 nucleotides match TRBD1. The J segment lost 5 bases and the V segment lost 4 bases, leaving 4 bases of the junction unmatched. Per the germline V gene, CDR1 is SQVTM and CDR2 is ANQGSEA. This CDR3 spans 12 amino acids. CDR3 region: CSVADRLYGYTF. In nucleotides, the CDR3 is TGCAGCGTTGCGGACAGGCTTTATGGCTACACCTTC.